This T cell receptor beta chain was obtained from a study of breast tumors, draining lymph nodes, adjacent tissues. The study's findings and limits: Data fit most tumor T cells coming from lymph node, expanding in tumor. That most tumor T cells come from lymph nodes remained unproven. Compared with lymph nodes, tumors were less diverse; compared with nontumor tissue, more.

In regard to this clonotype: As yet, its antigen is unknown.

Via MiXCR, TCRdb re-called the multiplex PCR reads, giving one row per CDR3 protein. The data hold tens of thousands of distinct CDR3 sequences, with almost 70% observed a single time. The sequence was collected from a female donor with breast cancer. Some clones in this sample may be carry-over from other donors' samples. The sample comprised tumor-adjacent breast tissue.

The CDR3 loop reads CASRLGQGVIYGYTF. The DNA for the CDR3 is TGTGCCAGCAGGCTTGGACAGGGAGTTATCTATGGCTACACCTTC. The V and J genes are TRBV2 and TRBJ1-2; 8 positions agree with TRBD1. The trim removed 6 bases at V and 4 bases at J, leaving 10 bases unmatched. The CDR3 covers 15 residues. Germline V gives CDR1 SNHLY, CDR2 FYNNEI.